Shown below are 20 T cell receptor beta chains from a single sample sequenced in a study of blood T cell repertoires in COVID-19. Method: immunoSEQ multiplex PCR; TCRdb's copy keeps in-frame clones and lacks some. The table records 400,000 to 450,000 clones, around nine tenths of them present only once. Sequencing input: peripheral blood. The receptors shown here come from a man between 18 and 29 years old with COVID-19, enrolled during active disease.

The count of this clone is one. The chain links TRBV5-1 to TRBJ2-1; D ambiguous. V was cut by 1 base and J by 6 bases, with 14 bases left in between. The CDR3 covers 15 residues. Germline V gene lookup returns CDR1 SGHRS and CDR2 YFSETQ. This chain's CDR3 is CASSLRLPGPNEQFF. The CDR3 coding sequence is TGCGCCAGCAGCTTGAGGCTTCCAGGTCCCAATGAGCAGTTCTTC.

The chain is built from TRBV4-1 and TRBJ1-6, with D perhaps TRBD1 (6 bases). V gave up 0 bases and J gave up 6 bases, with 15 bases separating them. The CDR3 has 17 amino acids. CDR1 and CDR2 from the germline V gene are MGHRA and YSYEKL. CDR3 sequence: CASSQDGGGGANSPLHF. The CDR3 nucleotides are TGCGCCAGCAGCCAAGATGGGGGAGGGGGAGCTAATTCACCCCTCCACTTT.

The rearrangement links TRBV27 to TRBJ2-7; 8 bases are shared with TRBD2. V dropped 4 bases and J dropped 1; count of bases not matched to a gene: 6. The CDR3 loop spans 15 amino acids. Germline CDR1 is MNHEY and CDR2 is SMNVEV (reference sequence). CDR3 in DNA: TGTGCCAGCAGTTCAGGACTAGCAGTGTCCTACGAGCAGTACTTC. It translates to CASSSGLAVSYEQYF.

The count of this clone is one. The rearrangement joins TRBV12-3 or TRBV12-4 to TRBJ1-1, with 12 bases identical to TRBD1. V trimming: 6 bases; J trimming: 7 bases; junction bases outside the gene matches: 3. The CDR3 consists of 13 residues. This CDR3 reads CASRGQGAGEAFF. The CDR3 nucleotides read TGTGCCAGCAGGGGACAGGGGGCAGGTGAAGCTTTCTTT.

The V call is TRBV15, the J call TRBJ2-7; 9 bases agree with TRBD1. The CDR3 length is 15 residues. CDR1 is LNHNV, CDR2 YYDKDF, per germline (reference sequence). Trimming cost V 3 bases and J 3 bases; bases outside gene matches: 6. CDR3 DNA sequence: TGTGCCACCAGCAGTGACAGGGGGTCCCTCTACGAGCAGTACTTC. Residues: CATSSDRGSLYEQYF.

The rearrangement uses TRBV4-1 and TRBJ1-2; D unclear. Looked up from germline, CDR1 is MGHRA and CDR2 is YSYEKL. The V and J ends lost 0 bases and 8 bases respectively, with 19 bases between them. This CDR3 comprises 16 residues. The CDR3 DNA follows: TGCGCCAGCAGCCAAGAACAAGTTCGGCGAGGCGTAGGCTACACCTTC. This encodes CASSQEQVRRGVGYTF.

This chain links TRBV14 with TRBJ2-5; D is possibly TRBD1 (6 bases). This CDR3 spans 16 amino acids. V shed 3 bases and J shed 5 bases, with 19 bases lying between them. Germline V gene sequence: CDR1 SGHDN, CDR2 FVKESK. The CDR3 loop is CASSHRSTGLGETQYF. The CDR3 DNA reads TGTGCCAGCAGCCACAGGTCTACAGGGCTGGGCGAGACCCAGTACTTC.

The V and J genes are TRBV7-6 and TRBJ2-2; 7 bases are shared with TRBD1. The CDR3 has 17 amino acids. Trimming cost V 1 base and J 6 bases; bases outside gene matches: 11. Germline values: CDR1 SGHVS, CDR2 FNYEAQ. CDR3: CASSLEPTGLSPGELFF. CDR3 nucleotides: TGTGCCAGCAGCTTAGAGCCGACAGGGCTTTCTCCCGGGGAGCTGTTTTTT. Supplemented by reference TRBV7-6 and TRBJ2-2, the full variable domain reads GAGVSQSPRYKVTKRGQDVALRCDPISGHVSLYWYRQALGQGPEFLTYFNYEAQQDKSGLPNDRFSAERPEGSISTLTIQRTEQRDSAMYRCASSLEPTGLSPGELFFGEGSRLTVL.

The chain recombines TRBV7-9 with TRBJ2-1; 8 positions agree with TRBD2. Germline lookup yields CDR1 SEHNR and CDR2 FQNEAQ (reference sequence). This CDR3 has 16 residues. Trimming at V came to 5 bases and at J to 2 bases, leaving 8 bases not matched to a gene. Here the CDR3 reads CASSPAGLDAYNEQFF. For the CDR3, the DNA is TGTGCCAGCAGCCCTGCGGGACTAGACGCCTACAATGAGCAGTTCTTC.

The CDR3 DNA reads as TGTGCCAGCAGACAGGGAGCATCGAACACTGAAGCTTTCTTT. Translated: CASRQGASNTEAFF. V and J are TRBV2 and TRBJ1-1; D may be TRBD1 (6 bases). Germline CDR1 SNHLY, CDR2 FYNNEI. V lost 6 bases and J 1 base, leaving 12 bases between the germline ends. The CDR3 has 14 residues.

This clone has just one count. V gene TRBV29-1 combines with J gene TRBJ1-2; a possible D gene is TRBD1 (6 bases). CDR1 SQVTM and CDR2 ANQGSEA come from the germline V gene. The V gene lost 6 bases and the J gene lost 8 bases, with 13 bases spanning the gap. This CDR3 is 11 amino acids long. The CDR3 here is CSVGTNRGYTF. In DNA, the CDR3 is TGCAGCGTCGGGACAAACCGCGGCTACACCTTC.

Comments on this clone: Other DNA sequences within the sample encode an identical CDR3. The chain links TRBV3-1 (or the pseudogene TRBV3-2) to TRBJ1-1, with TRBD1 matching 10 bases. Germline loops: CDR1 LGHDT, CDR2 YNNKEL (reference sequence). The CDR3 is 14 amino acids. V dropped 1 base and J dropped 5; count of bases not matched to a gene: 1. This CDR3 reads CASSQGTGGTEAFF. The CDR3, as DNA: TGTGCCAGCAGCCAAGGGACAGGGGGTACTGAAGCTTTCTTT.

The chain combines TRBV2 with TRBJ1-1; 10 positions agree with TRBD1. CDR1 and CDR2 (germline): SNHLY, FYNNEI. The CDR3 consists of 14 residues. Trimming cost V 5 bases and J 5 bases; bases outside gene matches: 5. The CDR3 region has the DNA TGTGCCAGCAGTTCGGGACAGGGGATAACTGAAGCTTTCTTT. Its translation: CASSSGQGITEAFF.

The chain carries TRBV24-1 and TRBJ1-2; perhaps TRBD1 as D (5 bases). V lost 9 bases and J 0 bases, leaving 13 bases between the germline ends. The CDR3 covers 14 residues. CDR1 and CDR2 (germline): KGHDR, SFDVKD. The CDR3 region has the DNA TGTGCCACCGATGAGGACACCTCTAACTATGGCTACACCTTC. This gives the protein CATDEDTSNYGYTF.

The rearrangement uses TRBV24-1 and TRBJ2-2, with D possibly TRBD1 on 6 matching bases. CDR3 length equals 15 residues. Germline V gene data show CDR1 as KGHDR and CDR2 as SFDVKD. The V gene lost 4 bases and the J gene lost 2 bases, with 10 bases spanning the gap. In DNA form, the CDR3 reads TGTGCCACCAGTGACGACAGGACAAACACCGGGGAGCTGTTTTTT. Its translation: CATSDDRTNTGELFF.

This chain uses TRBV2 with TRBJ2-5, with 12 bases that match TRBD1. The CDR3 totals 15 residues. The V segment lost 7 bases and the J segment 5 bases; nucleotides outside the gene matches: 8. Per germline, CDR1 SNHLY and CDR2 FYNNEI. CDR3 in amino acids: CASTKGTGGVETQYF. CDR3 DNA: TGTGCCAGCACTAAAGGGACAGGGGGCGTTGAGACCCAGTACTTC.

This sequence joins TRBV5-1 and TRBJ2-1; no clear D. Germline V gene data show CDR1 as SGHRS and CDR2 as YFSETQ. This CDR3 has 14 residues. V was clipped by 1 base and J by 0 bases, with 5 bases between them. In DNA form, the CDR3 reads TGCGCCAGCAGCTTGACGAGCTCCTACAATGAGCAGTTCTTC. This gives the protein CASSLTSSYNEQFF.

The CDR3 DNA reads TGTGCCAGTAGTTCTAGGCCGGGACAGGGAATTTCTTTTTATGGTGAAAAACTGTTTTTT. Its protein is CASSSRPGQGISFYGEKLFF. The V and J genes are TRBV19 and TRBJ1-4, with 9 bases lining up with TRBD1. The ends lost 5 bases at V and 7 bases at J; junction bases unmatched: 23. The CDR3 runs 20 residues. Germline CDR1 LNHDA, CDR2 SQIVND (reference sequence). Supplemented by reference TRBV19 and TRBJ1-4, the full variable domain reads DGGITQSPKYLFRKEGQNVTLSCEQNLNHDAMYWYRQDPGQGLRLIYYSQIVNDFQKGDIAEGYSVSREKKESFPLTVTSAQKNPTAFYLCASSSRPGQGISFYGEKLFFGSGTQLSVL.

The CDR3 DNA follows: TGTGCCAGCAGAAAATTAGGGGACAGCATGAACACTGAAGCTTTCTTT. Translation gives CASRKLGDSMNTEAFF. The chain is built from TRBV27 and TRBJ1-1, with 7 bases identical to TRBD1. This CDR3 region has 16 residues. CDR1 is MNHEY, CDR2 SMNVEV, per germline (reference sequence). The J segment lost 0 bases and the V segment lost 6 bases, leaving 10 bases of the junction unmatched.

The chain links TRBV5-1 to TRBJ2-2; possible D gene TRBD1, 5 bases. V dropped 0 bases and J dropped 2 bases, with 11 bases sitting between them. CDR1 is SGHRS, CDR2 YFSETQ, per germline. CDR3 length: 16 amino acids. The CDR3 spells CASSLDSTANTGELFF. CDR3 in DNA: TGCGCCAGCAGCTTGGATTCGACAGCCAACACCGGGGAGCTGTTTTTT. Combining the CDR3 with reference TRBV5-1 and TRBJ2-2 gives the whole variable domain KAGVTQTPRYLIKTRGQQVTLSCSPISGHRSVSWYQQTPGQGLQFLFEYFSETQRNKGNFPGRFSGRQFSNSRSEMNVSTLELGDSALYLCASSLDSTANTGELFFGEGSRLTVL.